This entry lists 17 T cell receptor beta chains sequenced from one sample in a study of blood T cells in healthy people across ages. Through a sample-barcoded 5' primer and a J-beta primer mix, a second PCR was run for roughly 7 to 12 cycles. TCRdb reprocessed the 5' RACE reads with MiXCR, giving one entry per CDR3 protein. The data show around 800,000 distinct CDR3 sequences, about 55% seen once. Material: blood. The receptors derive from a man older than 75 in good health.

The chain joins TRBV28 to TRBJ1-2; a possible D gene is TRBD1 (5 bases). This CDR3 region has 14 residues. Germline-derived CDR1 and CDR2 are MDHEN and SYDVKM. V was cut by 3 bases and J by 4 bases, with 12 bases left in between. In nucleotides, the CDR3 is TGTGCCAGCAGTTTGCAGGGTTGGGGCTATGGCTACACCTTC. This gives the protein CASSLQGWGYGYTF.

This clonotype has more than one count but fewer than ten. V and J are TRBV10-3 and TRBJ2-6; 7 bases match TRBD1. CDR3 length equals 16 residues. Trimming removed 4 bases from V and 4 bases from J; junction bases left unmatched: 7. Germline-derived CDR1 and CDR2 are ENHRY and SYGVKD. The CDR3 DNA follows: TGTGCCATCAGTGGGTCACAGGGGACAGGGGCCAACGTCCTGACTTTC. Encoded protein: CAISGSQGTGANVLTF.

The V call is TRBV14, the J call TRBJ2-3; D is possibly TRBD2 (7 bases). This CDR3 contains 16 residues. V was pared by 1 base and J by 14 bases, with 25 bases between. The germline V gene has CDR1 SGHDN and CDR2 FVKESK. The DNA of the CDR3 is TGTGCCAGCAGCCAAGTCGGCGGGAGTGGGGGCAGATACGCGTATTTT. Residues: CASSQVGGSGGRYAYF.

The V gene is TRBV5-1, the J gene TRBJ2-5; 9 bases fit TRBD2. The end of the DNA fits TRBJ2-7 better, so the J call may be wrong. Germline CDR1 SGHRS, CDR2 YFSETQ. The CDR3 has 15 residues. CDR3 residues: CASSFLTSGSYEQYF. The CDR3 DNA reads TGCGCCAGCAGCTTCTTGACTAGCGGTTCCTACGAGCAGTACTTC.

The rearrangement links TRBV7-2 to TRBJ2-1; 10 bases are shared with TRBD2. With V trimmed by 5 bases and J by 5 bases, 6 bases remained unmatched. Germline V lookup: CDR1 SGHTA, CDR2 FQGNSA. The length of the CDR3 is 15 residues. Written as DNA, the CDR3 is TGTGCCAGCAGCACCCCCGGGACTAGCGACAATGAGCAGTTCTTC. This gives the protein CASSTPGTSDNEQFF.

This clonotype was seen only once. V gene TRBV27 combines with J gene TRBJ2-1; D possibly corresponds to TRBD1 (5 bases). There are 17 residues in the CDR3. CDR1 and CDR2 (germline): MNHEY, SMNVEV (reference sequence). The V end lost 5 bases, the J end lost 0 bases, and 17 bases lay between the germline ends. CDR3 region: CASSRARQQSSYNEQFF. CDR3 in DNA: TGTGCCAGCAGTCGCGCACGACAGCAGAGCTCCTACAATGAGCAGTTCTTC.

This clonotype was observed a few times. The rearrangement uses TRBV6-6 and TRBJ2-7, with TRBD2 identical over 7 bases. CDR1 and CDR2 from the germline V gene are MNHNY and SVGAGI (reference sequence). The CDR3 covers 14 residues. V trimming: 2 bases; J trimming: 4 bases; junction bases outside the gene matches: 5. The CDR3 loop is CASSYGQRDYEQYF. CDR3 nucleotide sequence: TGTGCCAGCAGTTACGGCCAGCGGGATTACGAGCAGTACTTC.

The chain is built from TRBV20-1 and TRBJ1-1; D perhaps matches TRBD1 (6 bases). Germline V gene lookup returns CDR1 DFQATT and CDR2 SNEGSKA (reference sequence). The CDR3 length is 13 residues. Trimming removed 6 bases at V and 4 bases at J, with 15 bases between. CDR3 amino acids: CSALPGAATEAFF. In nucleotides, the CDR3 is TGCAGTGCCCTCCCAGGGGCGGCCACTGAAGCTTTCTTT.

The table lists this clonotype with a few counts. The chain recombines TRBV15 with TRBJ1-2, with a possible D match to TRBD1 (6 bases). Germline loops: CDR1 LNHNV, CDR2 YYDKDF (reference sequence). V gave up 8 bases and J gave up 7 bases, with 23 bases separating them. The CDR3 sequence is 15 residues long. The CDR3 nucleotides are TGTGCCACCGCCACCCCTACAGGGCCCAAGGGTGGCTACACCTTC. This codes for CATATPTGPKGGYTF. The variable domain in full, with the rest retrieved from reference TRBV15 and TRBJ1-2, is DAMVIQNPRYQVTQFGKPVTLSCSQTLNHNVMYWYQQKSSQAPKLLFHYYDKDFNNEADTPDNFQSRRPNTSFCFLDIRSPGLGDTAMYLCATATPTGPKGGYTFGSGTRLTVV.

This clonotype was detected a few times. CDR3 bases: TGTGCCAGCAGTCCCGACAGGGTCTCATACAATGAGCAGTTCTTC. Encoded protein: CASSPDRVSYNEQFF. The chain links TRBV27 to TRBJ2-1; 7 bases match TRBD1. The length of the CDR3 is 15 residues. V was pared by 5 bases and J by 4 bases, with 8 bases of the junction left unmatched. CDR1 and CDR2 from the germline V gene are MNHEY and SMNVEV (reference sequence).

The rearrangement joins TRBV2 to TRBJ2-1; the D gene is possibly TRBD2 (6 bases). The CDR3 has 15 amino acids. Germline V gene lookup returns CDR1 SNHLY and CDR2 FYNNEI. V was cut by 4 bases and J by 4 bases, with 14 bases left in between. This CDR3 reads CASSAAEGTYNEQFF. CDR3 in DNA: TGTGCCAGCAGTGCGGCTGAGGGGACTTACAATGAGCAGTTCTTC.

This clonotype has just a few counts. This chain links TRBV4-2 with TRBJ2-5, with TRBD1 as a possible D gene (6 bases). The end of the DNA aligns better with TRBJ2-7, so the J call may be wrong. Germline CDR1 is LGHNA and CDR2 is YNFKEQ. This CDR3 has 15 residues. The CDR3 region has the DNA TGTGCCAGCAGCCCGGGACACCTGGGGTCATACGAGCAGTACTTC. Translation gives CASSPGHLGSYEQYF.

The V gene is TRBV29-1, the J gene TRBJ1-6; 7 nucleotides match TRBD1. The germline CDR1 and CDR2 sequences are SQVTM and ANQGSEA. The CDR3 spans 15 residues. The V segment lost 8 bases and the J segment 9 bases; nucleotides outside the gene matches: 16. CDR3 nucleotide sequence: TGCAGCCAAGTCGACCCGACAGGGAACGTTTCACCCCTCCACTTT. Residues: CSQVDPTGNVSPLHF.

The V call is TRBV29-1, the J call TRBJ2-7; no firm D call. The CDR3 consists of 13 residues. Deletions cut 4 bases from V and 1 base from J, with 11 bases between. CDR1 is SQVTM and CDR2 is ANQGSEA in the germline V gene. The CDR3 sequence: CSVVKDSSYEQYF. CDR3 coding DNA: TGCAGCGTTGTTAAAGATTCTTCCTACGAGCAGTACTTC.

The rearrangement joins TRBV9 to TRBJ1-1; perhaps TRBD1 as D (5 bases). CDR1 is SGDLS, CDR2 YYNGEE, per germline. The CDR3 sequence is 12 residues long. V was cut by 5 bases and J by 9 bases, with 14 bases left in between. This chain's CDR3 is CASSSRDAQAFF. The CDR3 region has the DNA TGTGCCAGCAGTAGCCGGGACGCCCAAGCTTTCTTT.

This chain uses TRBV6-1 with TRBJ1-5; D gene uncertain. The CDR3 has 16 amino acids. CDR1 and CDR2 (germline): MNHNS, SASEGT. V dropped 6 bases and J dropped 3 bases, with 18 bases sitting between them. CDR3 sequence (DNA): TGTGCCAGCAGCCGGGTTGCACAGCTAAACAATCAGCCCCAGCATTTT. Protein: CASSRVAQLNNQPQHF.

A few counts support this clonotype. The chain carries TRBV9 and TRBJ2-4, with 10 bases matching TRBD1. The J call may be in error: the DNA end matches TRBJ2-7 better. The CDR3 sequence is 16 residues long. The germline V gene has CDR1 SGDLS and CDR2 YYNGEE. The CDR3 spells CASSGGQGVGQDEQYF. The DNA for the CDR3 is TGTGCCAGCAGCGGAGGACAGGGGGTAGGTCAGGACGAGCAGTACTTC.